The rows below give T cell receptor beta chains drawn from one sample of a study of blood T cell repertoires in COVID-19. Repertoires were generated with immunoSEQ multiplex PCR, while TCRdb's copy carries only in-frame clones and drops some. The table lists roughly 100,000 clones, 80% to 90% of them singletons. Sequencing was performed on peripheral blood. The receptors shown here come from a man aged 55 to 69 with acute or convalescent COVID-19. Each CDR3 is given with its conserved first and last residue. D genes are given only for firm matches. Size values are once, few and many counts, or a class for expanded clones, and some rows have none.

TRBV24-1	TRBJ2-1	TRBD2	few	CATSEVGRADNEQFF	TGTGCCACCAGTGAAGTCGGGAGGGCCGACAATGAGCAGTTCTTC
TRBV30	TRBJ1-5	-	-	CAWSLGRGYQPQHF	TGTGCCTGGAGTCTGGGTAGAGGTTATCAGCCCCAGCATTTT
TRBV10-3	TRBJ2-7	-	-	CAVHAGTASYEQYF	TGTGCCGTGCACGCCGGGACTGCCTCCTACGAGCAGTACTTC
TRBV24-1	TRBJ2-3	-	-	CATSDPGLPGTDTQYF	TGTGCCACCAGTGATCCGGGACTCCCCGGGACAGATACGCAGTATTTT
TRBV19	TRBJ2-7	-	-	CASSPGSGRAYEQYF	TGTGCCAGTAGCCCCGGGTCAGGGCGTGCCTACGAGCAGTACTTC
TRBV7-8	TRBJ2-7	TRBD2	-	CASSLEWASGRARGSYEQYF	TGTGCCAGCAGCTTAGAATGGGCTAGCGGGAGGGCCCGGGGCTCCTACGAGCAGTACTTC
TRBV7-9	TRBJ1-1	-	-	CASSLDWGVNTEAFF	TGTGCCAGCAGCTTAGATTGGGGGGTGAACACTGAAGCTTTCTTT
TRBV5-5	TRBJ1-5	TRBD1	-	CASSPRQGVSNQPQHF	TGTGCCAGCAGCCCAAGACAGGGGGTAAGCAATCAGCCCCAGCATTTT
TRBV15	TRBJ2-3	TRBD1	-	CATRTLDRGRRDTQYF	TGTGCCACCAGGACCTTAGACAGGGGCCGTAGGGATACGCAGTATTTT
TRBV6-4	TRBJ2-1	-	-	CASSDSSAGSTEQFF	TGTGCCAGCAGTGACTCGAGTGCAGGGTCTACTGAGCAGTTCTTC
TRBV19	TRBJ2-5	TRBD2	-	CASSIDLASGSLQETQYF	TGTGCCAGTAGTATAGATCTAGCTAGCGGGAGCCTTCAAGAGACCCAGTACTTC
TRBV7-3	TRBJ2-1	-	-	CASSLRQGHGNEQFF	TGTGCCAGCAGCTTAAGGCAGGGGCACGGAAATGAGCAGTTCTTC
TRBV19	TRBJ1-5	-	few	CASIPRSSSNQPQHF	TGTGCCAGTATCCCGAGGTCTTCTAGCAATCAGCCCCAGCATTTT
TRBV5-1	TRBJ1-3	-	-	CASSLEGGTGNTIYF	TGCGCCAGCAGCTTGGAAGGGGGTACGGGAAACACCATATATTTT
TRBV9	TRBJ1-5	-	-	CASSVAGAAGQPQHF	TGTGCCAGCAGCGTAGCTGGGGCGGCCGGGCAGCCCCAGCATTTT
TRBV7-2	TRBJ1-2	-	-	CASSLNPGDGYTF	TGTGCCAGCAGCTTAAATCCCGGAGATGGCTACACCTTC
TRBV6-2/TRBV6-3	TRBJ2-1	-	-	CASSVAYEQFF	TGTGCCAGCAGTGTGGCCTATGAGCAGTTCTTC
TRBV11-2	TRBJ2-2	-	few	CASRHKGGQMPPGELFF	TGTGCCAGCCGACACAAGGGGGGACAGATGCCCCCCGGGGAGCTGTTTTTT
TRBV30	TRBJ1-3	-	-	CAWAQRAIYF	TGTGCCTGGGCACAGAGGGCCATATATTTT
TRBV28	TRBJ2-7	-	-	CASSLVGPYEQYF	TGTGCCAGCAGTTTAGTTGGGCCCTACGAGCAGTACTTC
TRBV2	TRBJ1-3	-	-	CASTRGAGNTIYF	TGTGCCAGCACCAGGGGAGCTGGAAACACCATATATTTT
TRBV19	TRBJ2-1	-	-	CASSISTGSSYNEQFF	TGTGCCAGTAGTATATCAACAGGGTCCTCCTACAATGAGCAGTTCTTC
TRBV6-2/TRBV6-3	TRBJ2-2	TRBD2	-	CASSTTLTSGGMNTGELFF	TGTGCCAGCAGTACCACCTTGACTAGCGGGGGCATGAACACCGGGGAGCTGTTTTTT
TRBV7-2	TRBJ1-6	TRBD1	few	CASSSRSDRGNSPLHF	TGTGCCAGCAGCTCCCGTTCTGACAGGGGAAATTCACCCCTCCACTTT
TRBV28	TRBJ1-5	-	-	CASSFPRDNNQPQHF	TGTGCCAGCAGTTTTCCCCGGGACAACAATCAGCCCCAGCATTTT
TRBV3-1/TRBV3-2	TRBJ2-1	-	-	CASSRGQGIAYNEQFF	TGTGCCAGCAGCCGGGGGCAGGGGATAGCCTACAATGAGCAGTTCTTC
TRBV5-1	TRBJ1-2	-	-	CASSRSREGPANYGYTF	TGCGCCAGCAGCCGGTCACGGGAAGGGCCAGCTAACTATGGCTACACCTTC
TRBV11-3	TRBJ1-6	TRBD1	-	CASSETDRGPYNSPLHF	TGTGCCAGCAGCGAAACCGACAGGGGGCCGTATAATTCACCCCTCCACTTT
TRBV28	TRBJ1-2	TRBD1	-	CASSQGQGGYGYTF	TGTGCCAGCAGTCAGGGACAGGGGGGCTATGGCTACACCTTC
TRBV7-3	TRBJ1-1	-	once	CASSLVGADTEAFF	TGTGCCAGCAGCTTAGTAGGGGCGGATACTGAAGCTTTCTTT
TRBV11-3	TRBJ1-3	-	-	CASSHGAGSTIYF	TGTGCCAGCAGCCACGGGGCGGGAAGCACCATATATTTT
TRBV12-3/TRBV12-4	TRBJ2-5	-	-	CASSLNGRETQYF	TGTGCCAGCAGTTTAAACGGGAGAGAGACCCAGTACTTC
TRBV2	TRBJ1-1	-	-	CASRVTGYEAFF	TGTGCCAGCAGGGTTACTGGTTATGAAGCTTTCTTT
TRBV28	TRBJ1-1	-	once	CATLIRGALEAFF	TGTGCCACCCTAATCCGGGGGGCCCTTGAAGCTTTCTTT
TRBV11-3	TRBJ1-1	-	once	CASSMVNTEAFF	TGTGCCAGCTCTATGGTAAACACTGAAGCTTTCTTT
TRBV27	TRBJ2-2	-	-	CASRLWGANTGELFF	TGTGCCAGCAGACTTTGGGGGGCGAACACCGGGGAGCTGTTTTTT
TRBV20-1	TRBJ1-3	-	many	CSAQAGNTIYF	TGCAGTGCACAGGCGGGAAACACCATATATTTT
TRBV5-4	TRBJ2-1	-	-	CASSWNSGAGSYNEQFF	TGTGCCAGCAGCTGGAACTCAGGGGCTGGATCCTACAATGAGCAGTTCTTC
TRBV7-2	TRBJ1-6	-	-	CASSSAQGRTYNSPLHF	TGTGCCAGCAGCTCTGCACAGGGTAGGACCTATAATTCACCCCTCCACTTT
TRBV6-2/TRBV6-3	TRBJ2-6	-	-	CASSRDRSPWANVLTF	TGTGCCAGCAGCCGAGACAGGTCCCCCTGGGCCAACGTCCTGACTTTC
TRBV14	TRBJ2-3	-	-	CASSQVGAIWDLGTDTQYF	TGTGCCAGCAGCCAAGTGGGGGCTATCTGGGACCTGGGGACAGATACGCAGTATTTT
TRBV18	TRBJ1-1	-	-	CASSPREARTEAFF	TGTGCCAGCTCACCACGAGAGGCTCGGACTGAAGCTTTCTTT
TRBV11-2	TRBJ2-7	TRBD1	-	CASSLRTGSVEQYF	TGTGCCAGCAGCTTGAGGACAGGGTCTGTGGAGCAGTACTTC
TRBV6-6	TRBJ2-5	TRBD2	few	CASSYGAREGTQYF	TGTGCCAGCAGTTACGGGGCTAGGGAGGGGACCCAGTACTTC
TRBV29-1	TRBJ2-7	-	-	CSVKGQASYEQYF	TGCAGCGTCAAGGGGCAGGCGTCCTACGAGCAGTACTTC
TRBV11-2	TRBJ1-1	-	-	CASSLGQKAFF	TGTGCCAGCAGTCTAGGACAAAAAGCTTTCTTT
TRBV6-1	TRBJ1-2	-	-	CASSETGDFYGYTF	TGTGCCAGCAGTGAAACGGGGGATTTCTATGGCTACACCTTC
TRBV5-6	TRBJ1-5	-	-	CASSLGQGRQPQHF	TGTGCCAGCAGCTTGGGGCAGGGAAGACAGCCCCAGCATTTT
TRBV27	TRBJ2-1	-	-	CASSSGLLYNEQFF	TGTGCCAGCAGTAGCGGACTACTCTACAATGAGCAGTTCTTC
TRBV28	TRBJ1-2	-	-	CASSSAGNYGYTF	TGTGCCAGCAGTTCGGCAGGGAACTATGGCTACACCTTC
TRBV10-2	TRBJ1-2	-	-	CASSESFGRQDVGGYTF	TGCGCCAGCAGTGAGTCCTTCGGGCGACAGGATGTCGGTGGCTACACCTTC
TRBV27	TRBJ1-6	-	-	CASRTGFSPLHF	TGTGCCAGCAGGACCGGGTTCTCACCCCTCCACTTT
TRBV7-2	TRBJ2-7	TRBD1	-	CASSSQGQGTYEQYF	TGTGCCAGCAGCTCCCAAGGACAGGGGACCTACGAGCAGTACTTC
TRBV2	TRBJ2-1	-	-	CASRLDLIGEQFF	TGTGCCAGCAGACTAGACTTGATTGGTGAGCAGTTCTTC
TRBV28	TRBJ1-3	TRBD1	-	CASTERTGLNTIYF	TGTGCCAGCACCGAACGGACAGGATTAAACACCATATATTTT
TRBV9	TRBJ2-1	-	-	CASSPHGGSSYNEQFF	TGTGCCAGCAGCCCCCATGGAGGGAGTTCCTACAATGAGCAGTTCTTC